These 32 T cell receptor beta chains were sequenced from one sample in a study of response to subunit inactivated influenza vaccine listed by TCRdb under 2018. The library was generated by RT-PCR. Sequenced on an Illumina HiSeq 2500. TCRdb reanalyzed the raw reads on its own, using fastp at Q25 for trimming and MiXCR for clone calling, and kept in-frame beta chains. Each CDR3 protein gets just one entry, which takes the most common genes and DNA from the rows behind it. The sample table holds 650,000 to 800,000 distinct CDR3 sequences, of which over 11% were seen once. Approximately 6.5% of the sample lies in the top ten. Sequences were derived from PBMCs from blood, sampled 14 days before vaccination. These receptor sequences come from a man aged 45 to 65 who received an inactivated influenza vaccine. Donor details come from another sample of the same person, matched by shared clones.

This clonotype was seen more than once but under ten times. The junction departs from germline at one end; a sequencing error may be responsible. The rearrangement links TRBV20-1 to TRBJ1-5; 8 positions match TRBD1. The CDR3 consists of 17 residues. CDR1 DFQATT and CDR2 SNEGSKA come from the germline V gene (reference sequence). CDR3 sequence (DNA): TGCAGTGCTAGGGACAGGGCGAAAGGCACTAGCGATCAGCCCCAGCATTTT. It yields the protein CSARDRAKGTSDQPQHF.

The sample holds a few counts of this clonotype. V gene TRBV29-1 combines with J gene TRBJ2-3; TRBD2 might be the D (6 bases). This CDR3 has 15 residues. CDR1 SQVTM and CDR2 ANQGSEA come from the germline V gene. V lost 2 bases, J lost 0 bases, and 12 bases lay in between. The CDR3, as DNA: TGCAGCGTTGAACCCGGGACTGGTAGCACAGATACGCAGTATTTT. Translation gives CSVEPGTGSTDTQYF.

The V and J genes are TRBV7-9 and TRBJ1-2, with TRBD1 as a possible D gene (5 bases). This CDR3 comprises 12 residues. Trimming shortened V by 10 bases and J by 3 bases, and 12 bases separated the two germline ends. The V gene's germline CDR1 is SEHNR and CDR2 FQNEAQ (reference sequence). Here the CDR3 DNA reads TGTGCCACCCCGGCGGGGGACTATGGCTACACCTTC. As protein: CATPAGDYGYTF.

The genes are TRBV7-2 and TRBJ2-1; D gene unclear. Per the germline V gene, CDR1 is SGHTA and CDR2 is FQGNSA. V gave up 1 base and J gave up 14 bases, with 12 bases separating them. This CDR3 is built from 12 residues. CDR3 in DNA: TGTGCCAGCAGCTTAGTAAGCCCCTACAAGTTCTTC. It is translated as CASSLVSPYKFF.

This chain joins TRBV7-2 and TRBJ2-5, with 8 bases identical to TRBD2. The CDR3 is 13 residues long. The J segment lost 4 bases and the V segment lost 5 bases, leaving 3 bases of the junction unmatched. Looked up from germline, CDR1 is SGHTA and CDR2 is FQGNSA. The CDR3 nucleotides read TGTGCCAGCAGCCGTAGCGGGACAGAGACCCAGTACTTC. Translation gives CASSRSGTETQYF.

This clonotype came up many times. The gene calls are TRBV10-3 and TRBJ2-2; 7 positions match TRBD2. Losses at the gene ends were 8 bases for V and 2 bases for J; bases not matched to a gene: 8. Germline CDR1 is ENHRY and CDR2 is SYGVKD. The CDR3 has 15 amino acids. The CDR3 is CAIGTGGPNTGELFF. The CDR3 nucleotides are TGTGCCATCGGAACGGGAGGCCCTAACACCGGGGAGCTGTTTTTT.

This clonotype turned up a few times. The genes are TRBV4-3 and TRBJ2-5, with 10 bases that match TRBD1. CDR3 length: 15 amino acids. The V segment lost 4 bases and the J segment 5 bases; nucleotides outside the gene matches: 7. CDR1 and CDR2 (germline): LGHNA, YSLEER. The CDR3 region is CASSPDRGGVETQYF. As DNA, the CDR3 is TGCGCCAGCAGCCCGGACAGGGGGGGGGTGGAGACCCAGTACTTC.

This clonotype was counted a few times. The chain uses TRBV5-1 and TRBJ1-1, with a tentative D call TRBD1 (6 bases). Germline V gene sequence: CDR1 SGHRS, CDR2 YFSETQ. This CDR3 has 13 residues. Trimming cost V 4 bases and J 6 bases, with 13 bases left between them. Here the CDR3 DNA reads TGCGCCAGCAGCAGGGGGGCCAAGTCTGAAGCTTTCTTT. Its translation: CASSRGAKSEAFF.

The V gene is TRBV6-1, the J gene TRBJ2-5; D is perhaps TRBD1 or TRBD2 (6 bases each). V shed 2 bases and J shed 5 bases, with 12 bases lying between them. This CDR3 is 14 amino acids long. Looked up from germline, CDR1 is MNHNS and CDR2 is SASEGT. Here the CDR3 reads CASSESRGRETQYF. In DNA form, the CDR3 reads TGTGCCAGCAGTGAATCCCGGGGGCGGGAGACCCAGTACTTC.

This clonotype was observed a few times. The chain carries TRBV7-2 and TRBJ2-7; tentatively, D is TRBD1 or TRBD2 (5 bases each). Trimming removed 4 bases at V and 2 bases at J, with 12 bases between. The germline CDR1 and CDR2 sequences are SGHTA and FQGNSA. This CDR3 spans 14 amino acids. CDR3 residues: CASSSGPAPYEQYF. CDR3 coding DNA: TGTGCCAGCAGCTCGGGACCAGCACCCTACGAGCAGTACTTC.

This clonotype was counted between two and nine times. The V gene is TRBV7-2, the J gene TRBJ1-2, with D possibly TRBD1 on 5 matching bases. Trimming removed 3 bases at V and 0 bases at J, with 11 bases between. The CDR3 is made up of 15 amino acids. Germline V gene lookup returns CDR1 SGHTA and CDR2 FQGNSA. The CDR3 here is CASSFRTHPNYGYTF. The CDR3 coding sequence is TGTGCCAGCAGCTTTAGGACACATCCTAACTATGGCTACACCTTC.

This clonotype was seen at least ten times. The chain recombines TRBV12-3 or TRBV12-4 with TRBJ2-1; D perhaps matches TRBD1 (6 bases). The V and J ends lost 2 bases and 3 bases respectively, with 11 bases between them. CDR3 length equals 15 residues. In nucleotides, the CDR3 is TGTGCCAGCAGTTTAAGAACAGGGATCTACAATGAGCAGTTCTTC. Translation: CASSLRTGIYNEQFF.

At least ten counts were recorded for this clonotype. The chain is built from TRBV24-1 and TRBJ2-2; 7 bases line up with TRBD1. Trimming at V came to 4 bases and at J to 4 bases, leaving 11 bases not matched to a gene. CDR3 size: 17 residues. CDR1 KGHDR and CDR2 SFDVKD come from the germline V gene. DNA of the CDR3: TGTGCCACCAGTGACCCACAGGGGCGCATTGGCACCGGGGAGCTGTTTTTT. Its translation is CATSDPQGRIGTGELFF.

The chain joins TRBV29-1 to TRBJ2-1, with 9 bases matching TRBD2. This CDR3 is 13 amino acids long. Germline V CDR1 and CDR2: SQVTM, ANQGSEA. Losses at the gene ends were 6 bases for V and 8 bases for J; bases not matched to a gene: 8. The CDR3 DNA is TGCAGCGTCGAAAGCGGGAGGATGTATGAGCAGTTCTTC. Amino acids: CSVESGRMYEQFF.

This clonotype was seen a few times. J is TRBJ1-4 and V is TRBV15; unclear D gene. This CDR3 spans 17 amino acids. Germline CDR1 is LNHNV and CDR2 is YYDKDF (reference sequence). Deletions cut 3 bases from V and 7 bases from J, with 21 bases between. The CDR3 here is CATSSWLEGPGGEKLFF. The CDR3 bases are TGTGCCACCAGCAGTTGGCTGGAAGGACCCGGAGGTGAAAAACTGTTTTTT.

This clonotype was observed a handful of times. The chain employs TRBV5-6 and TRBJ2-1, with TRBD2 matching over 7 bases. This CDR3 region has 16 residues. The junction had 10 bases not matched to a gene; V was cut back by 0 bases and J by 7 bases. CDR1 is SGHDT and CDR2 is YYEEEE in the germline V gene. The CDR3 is CASSLERWGLLNEQFF. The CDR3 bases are TGTGCCAGCAGCTTGGAACGTTGGGGACTATTAAATGAGCAGTTCTTC.

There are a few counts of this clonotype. The CDR3 protein is CASSRSVLGSYEQYF. CDR3 nucleotides: TGCGCCAGCAGCCGATCCGTCCTGGGGTCCTACGAGCAGTACTTC. The rearrangement links TRBV4-3 to TRBJ2-7, with unresolved D. The ends were cut back, 4 bases at V and 1 base at J, with 14 bases in the middle. Germline CDR1 LGHNA, CDR2 YSLEER. The CDR3 sequence is 15 residues long.

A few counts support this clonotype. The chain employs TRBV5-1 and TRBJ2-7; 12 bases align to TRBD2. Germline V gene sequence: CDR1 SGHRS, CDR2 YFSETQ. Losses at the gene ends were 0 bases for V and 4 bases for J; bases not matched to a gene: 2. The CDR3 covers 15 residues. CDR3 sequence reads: CASSLDLAGGYEQYF. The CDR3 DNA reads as TGCGCCAGCAGCTTGGATCTAGCGGGGGGGTACGAGCAGTACTTC.

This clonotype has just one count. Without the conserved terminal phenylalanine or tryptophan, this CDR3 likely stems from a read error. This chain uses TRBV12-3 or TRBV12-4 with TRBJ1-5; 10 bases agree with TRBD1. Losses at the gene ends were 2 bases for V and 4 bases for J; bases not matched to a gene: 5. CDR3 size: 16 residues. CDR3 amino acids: CASSLLGGQGNQPQHL. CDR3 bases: TGTGCCAGCAGTTTATTGGGGGGACAGGGGAATCAGCCCCAGCATTTA.

The CDR3 DNA follows: TGTGCCAGCAGTCTCCCGGGCCGGGACAGGGGCTATAATCAGCCCCAGCATTTT. It codes for CASSLPGRDRGYNQPQHF. The chain links TRBV28 to TRBJ1-5, with 10 bases aligning to TRBD1. Germline CDR1 is MDHEN and CDR2 is SYDVKM. V lost 5 bases to trimming and J lost 4 bases; unmatched junction nucleotides: 14. CDR3 length equals 18 residues.

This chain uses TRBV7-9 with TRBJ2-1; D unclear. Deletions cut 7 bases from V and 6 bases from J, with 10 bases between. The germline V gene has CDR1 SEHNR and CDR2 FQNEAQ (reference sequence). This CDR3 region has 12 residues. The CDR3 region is CASNPQTNEQFF. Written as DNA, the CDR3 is TGTGCCAGCAACCCTCAGACCAATGAGCAGTTCTTC.

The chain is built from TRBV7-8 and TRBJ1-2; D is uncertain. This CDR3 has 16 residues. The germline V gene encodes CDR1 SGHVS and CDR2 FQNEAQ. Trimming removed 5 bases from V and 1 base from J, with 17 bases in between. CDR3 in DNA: TGTGCCAGCAGCCTGAATGCGGGGATGGATAACTATGGCTACACCTTC. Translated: CASSLNAGMDNYGYTF.

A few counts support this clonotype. As DNA, the CDR3 is TGCAGTGCTAGCGATCGTTGGGGTTATAGCAATCAGCCCCAGCATTTT. Protein: CSASDRWGYSNQPQHF. This chain links TRBV20-1 with TRBJ1-5; no reliable D call. Trimming stripped 3 bases from V and 0 bases from J, with 15 bases between. The CDR3 is made up of 16 amino acids. The germline CDR1 and CDR2 sequences are DFQATT and SNEGSKA (reference sequence).

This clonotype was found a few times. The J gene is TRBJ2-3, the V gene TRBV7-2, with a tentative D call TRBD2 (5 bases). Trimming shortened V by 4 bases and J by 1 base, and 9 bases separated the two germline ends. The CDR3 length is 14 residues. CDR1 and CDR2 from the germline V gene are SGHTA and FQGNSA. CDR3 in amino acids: CASSSQRGTDTQYF. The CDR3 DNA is TGTGCCAGCAGCTCCCAGAGGGGCACAGATACGCAGTATTTT.

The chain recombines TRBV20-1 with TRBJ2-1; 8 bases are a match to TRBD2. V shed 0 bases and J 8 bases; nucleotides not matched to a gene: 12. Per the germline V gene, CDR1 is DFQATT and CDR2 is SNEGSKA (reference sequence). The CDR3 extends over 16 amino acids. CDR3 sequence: CSARDQYGAGVYEQFF. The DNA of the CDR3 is TGCAGTGCTAGAGACCAGTACGGAGCGGGAGTATATGAGCAGTTCTTC.

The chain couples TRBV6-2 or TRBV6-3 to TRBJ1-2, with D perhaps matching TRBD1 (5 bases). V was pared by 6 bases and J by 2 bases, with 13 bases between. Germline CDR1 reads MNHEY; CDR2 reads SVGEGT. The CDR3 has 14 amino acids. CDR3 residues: CASRPGGANYGYTF. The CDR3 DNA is TGTGCCAGCAGGCCGGGCGGGGCCAACTATGGCTACACCTTC.

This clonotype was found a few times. CDR3 nucleotide sequence: TGTGCCACCAGCAGCTTTCCCGGGGTCCAAGAGACCCAGTACTTC. Amino acid sequence: CATSSFPGVQETQYF. The chain combines TRBV15 with TRBJ2-5, with a weak D call TRBD2 (5 bases). The CDR3 runs to 15 residues. The germline CDR1 and CDR2 sequences are LNHNV and YYDKDF (reference sequence). The V and J ends lost 3 bases and 1 base respectively, with 12 bases between them.

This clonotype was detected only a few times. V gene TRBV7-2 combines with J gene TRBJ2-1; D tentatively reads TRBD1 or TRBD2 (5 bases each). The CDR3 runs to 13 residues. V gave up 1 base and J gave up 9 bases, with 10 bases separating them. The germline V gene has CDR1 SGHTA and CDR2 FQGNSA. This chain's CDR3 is CASSLDGGGEQFF. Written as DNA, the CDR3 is TGTGCCAGCAGCTTAGATGGGGGTGGTGAGCAGTTCTTC.

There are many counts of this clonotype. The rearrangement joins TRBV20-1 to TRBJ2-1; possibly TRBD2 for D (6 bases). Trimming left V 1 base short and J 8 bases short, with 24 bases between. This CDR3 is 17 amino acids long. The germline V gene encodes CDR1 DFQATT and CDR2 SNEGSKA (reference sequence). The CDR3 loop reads CSARGKLADGSLDEQFF. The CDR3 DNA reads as TGCAGTGCTAGAGGAAAATTAGCGGACGGTTCTTTGGATGAGCAGTTCTTC.

This CDR3 reads CASSLARGADGYTF. In DNA form, the CDR3 reads TGTGCCAGCAGCTTAGCGAGGGGGGCGGATGGCTACACCTTC. J is TRBJ1-2 and V is TRBV7-6; D may be TRBD1 (6 bases). The germline V gene has CDR1 SGHVS and CDR2 FNYEAQ. V dropped 0 bases and J dropped 6 bases, with 11 bases sitting between them. This CDR3 has 14 amino acids.

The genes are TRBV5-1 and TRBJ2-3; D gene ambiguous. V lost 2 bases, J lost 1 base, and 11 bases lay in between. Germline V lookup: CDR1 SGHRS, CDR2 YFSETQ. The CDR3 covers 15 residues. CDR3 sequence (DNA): TGCGCCAGCAGCTTTGGTACCGACCGCACAGATACGCAGTATTTT. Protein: CASSFGTDRTDTQYF. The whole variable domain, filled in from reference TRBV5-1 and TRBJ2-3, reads KAGVTQTPRYLIKTRGQQVTLSCSPISGHRSVSWYQQTPGQGLQFLFEYFSETQRNKGNFPGRFSGRQFSNSRSEMNVSTLELGDSALYLCASSFGTDRTDTQYFGPGTRLTVL.

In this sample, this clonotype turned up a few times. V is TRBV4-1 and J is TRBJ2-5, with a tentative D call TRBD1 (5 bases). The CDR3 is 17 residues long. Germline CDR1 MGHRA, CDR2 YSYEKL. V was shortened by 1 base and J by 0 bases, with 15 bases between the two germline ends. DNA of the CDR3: TGCGCCAGCAGCCAAGGCGAAGGGCCAGGGTACCAAGAGACCCAGTACTTC. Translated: CASSQGEGPGYQETQYF.